This TCR beta chain was sequenced for a study of metastatic and nonmetastatic thyroid tumors. Study-level background: Malignant and benign thyroid patients had repertoires compared in peripheral blood and tumor or nodule tissue. Findings and caveats of the study: TCR beta diversity was reportedly significantly higher in malignant thyroid tumors than benign nodules, in blood and tumor.

From the PCR reads, TCRdb re-called clones with MiXCR. The sample consists of more than 20,000 clones, 20% of them appearing once. The CDR3 is made up of 15 amino acids. The germline V gene has CDR1 SGDLS and CDR2 YYNGEE. The V gene end was trimmed by 1 base and the J gene end by 4 bases; junction bases not matched to a gene: 5. This clone was counted at least ten times. Its antigen remains unidentified. Before thyroid surgery, none of the patients had received any treatment. This TCR derives from a female donor with papillary thyroid cancer or a benign thyroid nodule (not recorded which). Some clones in this sample may be carry-over from other donors' samples. The specimen was blood. The rearrangement joins TRBV9 to TRBJ1-5; 7 bases line up with TRBD1. CDR3 DNA sequence: TGTGCCAGCAGCGTAAGGGGACAGCTGAATCAGCCCCAGCATTTT. It specifies CASSVRGQLNQPQHF.